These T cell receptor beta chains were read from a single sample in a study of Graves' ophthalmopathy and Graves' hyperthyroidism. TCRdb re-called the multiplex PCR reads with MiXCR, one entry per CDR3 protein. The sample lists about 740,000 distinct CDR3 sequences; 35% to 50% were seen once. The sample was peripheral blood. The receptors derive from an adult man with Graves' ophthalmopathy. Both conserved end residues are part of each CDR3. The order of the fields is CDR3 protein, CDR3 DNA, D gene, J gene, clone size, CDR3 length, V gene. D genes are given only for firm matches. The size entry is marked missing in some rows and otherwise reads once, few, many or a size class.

cdr3_aa: CASSEGLSSTDTQYF
cdr3_nt: TGTGCCAGTAGCGAAGGACTCTCAAGCACAGATACGCAGTATTTT
d_call: -
j_call: TRBJ2-3
clone_size: -
cdr3_length: 15
v_call: TRBV19

cdr3_aa: CSAFPGGYQPQHF
cdr3_nt: TGCAGTGCTTTCCCGGGGGGGTATCAGCCCCAGCATTTT
d_call: -
j_call: TRBJ1-5
clone_size: -
cdr3_length: 13
v_call: TRBV20-1

cdr3_aa: CATSNPFLPDTQYF
cdr3_nt: TGTGCCACCAGTAACCCTTTTCTTCCAGATACGCAGTATTTT
d_call: -
j_call: TRBJ2-3
clone_size: few
cdr3_length: 14
v_call: TRBV24-1

cdr3_aa: CSARGGGTGGNSPLHF
cdr3_nt: TGCAGTGCTAGAGGGGGGGGGACAGGCGGTAATTCACCCCTCCACTTT
d_call: TRBD1
j_call: TRBJ1-6
clone_size: few
cdr3_length: 16
v_call: TRBV20-1

cdr3_aa: CSASSPGTASYEQYF
cdr3_nt: TGCAGCGCCAGCAGCCCTGGGACAGCGTCCTACGAGCAGTACTTC
d_call: TRBD1
j_call: TRBJ2-7
clone_size: once
cdr3_length: 15
v_call: TRBV29-1

cdr3_aa: CASSLAGGSYTGELFF
cdr3_nt: TGTGCCAGCAGCTTAGCAGGGGGAAGTTACACCGGGGAGCTGTTTTTT
d_call: -
j_call: TRBJ2-2
clone_size: -
cdr3_length: 16
v_call: TRBV7-6

cdr3_aa: CASNSGGGQMSNQPQHF
cdr3_nt: TGTGCCAGTAATTCGGGAGGAGGTCAGATGAGCAATCAGCCCCAGCATTTT
d_call: -
j_call: TRBJ1-5
clone_size: -
cdr3_length: 17
v_call: TRBV11-2

cdr3_aa: CSVAGAQETQYF
cdr3_nt: TGCAGCGTTGCAGGGGCGCAAGAGACCCAGTACTTC
d_call: -
j_call: TRBJ2-5
clone_size: many
cdr3_length: 12
v_call: TRBV29-1

cdr3_aa: CASSATGADYNSPLHF
cdr3_nt: TGTGCCAGCAGCGCGACAGGGGCTGACTATAATTCACCCCTCCACTTT
d_call: TRBD1
j_call: TRBJ1-6
clone_size: few
cdr3_length: 16
v_call: TRBV9

cdr3_aa: CASSLWGAWTEAFF
cdr3_nt: TGTGCCAGCAGCTTATGGGGGGCGTGGACTGAAGCTTTCTTT
d_call: -
j_call: TRBJ1-1
clone_size: many
cdr3_length: 14
v_call: TRBV11-2

cdr3_aa: CSARSGGRDGYTF
cdr3_nt: TGCAGTGCTCGCTCGGGGGGGCGGGATGGCTACACCTTC
d_call: -
j_call: TRBJ1-2
clone_size: few
cdr3_length: 13
v_call: TRBV20-1

cdr3_aa: CASSLSMAAWPYEQYF
cdr3_nt: TGTGCCAGCAGCTTATCTATGGCGGCTTGGCCCTACGAGCAGTACTTC
d_call: -
j_call: TRBJ2-7
clone_size: -
cdr3_length: 16
v_call: TRBV11-2

cdr3_aa: CASSPWRGEPQHF
cdr3_nt: TGTGCCAGCAGCCCCTGGAGGGGGGAGCCCCAGCATTTT
d_call: -
j_call: TRBJ1-5
clone_size: -
cdr3_length: 13
v_call: TRBV12-3/TRBV12-4

cdr3_aa: CSARVGPTNEKLFF
cdr3_nt: TGCAGTGCTAGAGTCGGGCCAACTAATGAAAAACTGTTTTTT
d_call: -
j_call: TRBJ1-4
clone_size: -
cdr3_length: 14
v_call: TRBV20-1

cdr3_aa: CASSTSSGGTTNTGELFF
cdr3_nt: TGTGCCAGCAGTACAAGCTCGGGGGGGACCACGAACACCGGGGAGCTGTTTTTT
d_call: TRBD2
j_call: TRBJ2-2
clone_size: few
cdr3_length: 18
v_call: TRBV7-9

cdr3_aa: CASSRRVTNQPQHF
cdr3_nt: TGTGCCAGTAGTCGGCGGGTTACCAATCAGCCCCAGCATTTT
d_call: -
j_call: TRBJ1-5
clone_size: many
cdr3_length: 14
v_call: TRBV19

cdr3_aa: CSARPSTGEETQYF
cdr3_nt: TGCAGTGCTAGACCCTCGACAGGGGAAGAGACCCAGTACTTC
d_call: TRBD1
j_call: TRBJ2-5
clone_size: -
cdr3_length: 14
v_call: TRBV20-1

cdr3_aa: CASSQDRESYGYTF
cdr3_nt: TGTGCCAGCAGCCAAGACAGGGAGAGCTATGGCTACACCTTC
d_call: TRBD1
j_call: TRBJ1-2
clone_size: -
cdr3_length: 14
v_call: TRBV6-4

cdr3_aa: CASSLAGTGETEAFF
cdr3_nt: TGTGCCAGCAGCTTGGCCGGGACAGGGGAAACTGAAGCTTTCTTT
d_call: TRBD1
j_call: TRBJ1-1
clone_size: few
cdr3_length: 15
v_call: TRBV5-6

cdr3_aa: CSVGAGHGEQYF
cdr3_nt: TGCAGCGTTGGGGCAGGGCACGGGGAGCAGTACTTC
d_call: -
j_call: TRBJ2-7
clone_size: -
cdr3_length: 12
v_call: TRBV29-1

cdr3_aa: CSVELGRADTQYF
cdr3_nt: TGCAGCGTTGAGCTTGGACGCGCAGATACGCAGTATTTT
d_call: -
j_call: TRBJ2-3
clone_size: -
cdr3_length: 13
v_call: TRBV29-1

cdr3_aa: CASSLGGRWYEQYF
cdr3_nt: TGTGCCAGCAGCTTAGGGGGGAGATGGTACGAGCAGTACTTC
d_call: -
j_call: TRBJ2-7
clone_size: few
cdr3_length: 14
v_call: TRBV7-9

cdr3_aa: CATSRDKAAFF
cdr3_nt: TGTGCCACCAGCAGAGATAAGGCGGCTTTCTTT
d_call: -
j_call: TRBJ1-1
clone_size: -
cdr3_length: 11
v_call: TRBV15

cdr3_aa: CASSHTTGILYGYTF
cdr3_nt: TGTGCCAGCAGCCACACGACAGGGATACTCTATGGCTACACCTTC
d_call: TRBD1
j_call: TRBJ1-2
clone_size: many
cdr3_length: 15
v_call: TRBV12-3/TRBV12-4

cdr3_aa: CATSLLRVALPRMNTEAFF
cdr3_nt: TGTGCCACCAGTCTTCTCCGGGTCGCCTTACCGCGGATGAACACTGAAGCTTTCTTT
d_call: -
j_call: TRBJ1-1
clone_size: many
cdr3_length: 19
v_call: TRBV24-1

cdr3_aa: CSVEKGSEQYF
cdr3_nt: TGCAGCGTTGAAAAGGGGAGCGAGCAGTACTTC
d_call: -
j_call: TRBJ2-7
clone_size: many
cdr3_length: 11
v_call: TRBV29-1

cdr3_aa: CASSFFGRGSEQYF
cdr3_nt: TGTGCCAGCAGCTTTTTCGGCAGGGGCTCCGAGCAGTACTTC
d_call: -
j_call: TRBJ2-7
clone_size: few
cdr3_length: 14
v_call: TRBV7-9

cdr3_aa: CAIAPGTSSTDTQYF
cdr3_nt: TGTGCCATCGCTCCCGGGACATCTAGCACAGATACGCAGTATTTT
d_call: -
j_call: TRBJ2-3
clone_size: -
cdr3_length: 15
v_call: TRBV10-3

cdr3_aa: CASSEDRAGYTF
cdr3_nt: TGTGCCAGCAGTGAGGACAGGGCTGGCTACACCTTC
d_call: TRBD1
j_call: TRBJ1-2
clone_size: -
cdr3_length: 12
v_call: TRBV2

cdr3_aa: CSAGGYYGYTF
cdr3_nt: TGCAGCGCGGGGGGCTACTATGGCTACACCTTC
d_call: -
j_call: TRBJ1-2
clone_size: -
cdr3_length: 11
v_call: TRBV29-1

cdr3_aa: CASSGGDLYSGANVLTF
cdr3_nt: TGTGCCAGCAGCGGCGGGGATCTTTACTCTGGGGCCAACGTCCTGACTTTC
d_call: -
j_call: TRBJ2-6
clone_size: many
cdr3_length: 17
v_call: TRBV2

cdr3_aa: CASRRTENTEAFF
cdr3_nt: TGTGCCAGCAGGAGGACGGAAAACACTGAAGCTTTCTTT
d_call: -
j_call: TRBJ1-1
clone_size: many
cdr3_length: 13
v_call: TRBV12-3/TRBV12-4

cdr3_aa: CASRTGTTEAFF
cdr3_nt: TGTGCCAGTAGGACCGGGACGACTGAAGCTTTCTTT
d_call: -
j_call: TRBJ1-1
clone_size: -
cdr3_length: 12
v_call: TRBV19

cdr3_aa: CASTRAGQFNSPLHF
cdr3_nt: TGCGCCAGCACCCGAGCGGGACAGTTTAATTCACCCCTCCACTTT
d_call: TRBD1
j_call: TRBJ1-6
clone_size: -
cdr3_length: 15
v_call: TRBV10-2

cdr3_aa: CASSQDWTGKGEQYF
cdr3_nt: TGCGCCAGCAGCCAAGATTGGACAGGGAAGGGCGAGCAGTACTTC
d_call: TRBD1
j_call: TRBJ2-7
clone_size: -
cdr3_length: 15
v_call: TRBV4-1

cdr3_aa: CATSRTSGGAGETQYF
cdr3_nt: TGTGCCACCAGCAGGACTAGCGGGGGGGCCGGAGAGACCCAGTACTTC
d_call: TRBD2
j_call: TRBJ2-5
clone_size: many
cdr3_length: 16
v_call: TRBV15

cdr3_aa: CSARTGLKTQYF
cdr3_nt: TGCAGTGCTAGAACTGGGTTGAAGACCCAGTACTTC
d_call: -
j_call: TRBJ2-5
clone_size: -
cdr3_length: 12
v_call: TRBV20-1

cdr3_aa: CASSSLSSNNSPLHF
cdr3_nt: TGTGCCAGCAGCTCCCTGAGCAGCAATAATTCACCCCTCCACTTT
d_call: -
j_call: TRBJ1-6
clone_size: many
cdr3_length: 15
v_call: TRBV7-2

cdr3_aa: CASSSGDRVDQPQHF
cdr3_nt: TGCGCCAGCAGCTCGGGGGACAGGGTGGACCAGCCCCAGCATTTT
d_call: TRBD1
j_call: TRBJ1-5
clone_size: -
cdr3_length: 15
v_call: TRBV5-1

cdr3_aa: CSAPMAGNRYGYTF
cdr3_nt: TGCAGCGCCCCAATGGCAGGGAACCGCTATGGCTACACCTTC
d_call: -
j_call: TRBJ1-2
clone_size: many
cdr3_length: 14
v_call: TRBV29-1

cdr3_aa: CASSEGAGDQPQHF
cdr3_nt: TGTGCCAGCAGTGAAGGGGCAGGGGATCAGCCCCAGCATTTT
d_call: -
j_call: TRBJ1-5
clone_size: many
cdr3_length: 14
v_call: TRBV2

cdr3_aa: CASSERATSGSSEDTQYF
cdr3_nt: TGTGCCAGCAGTGAACGAGCGACTAGCGGGAGTTCCGAAGATACGCAGTATTTT
d_call: TRBD2
j_call: TRBJ2-3
clone_size: once
cdr3_length: 18
v_call: TRBV25-1

cdr3_aa: CASRRGQSDTGELFF
cdr3_nt: TGTGCCAGCAGGAGGGGACAAAGCGACACCGGGGAGCTGTTTTTT
d_call: -
j_call: TRBJ2-2
clone_size: -
cdr3_length: 15
v_call: TRBV25-1

cdr3_aa: CSVESQGNYGYTIYF
cdr3_nt: TGCAGCGTTGAGTCACAGGGCAACTATGGCTACACCATATATTTT
d_call: -
j_call: TRBJ1-3
clone_size: -
cdr3_length: 15
v_call: TRBV29-1

cdr3_aa: CASSQEERGYTF
cdr3_nt: TGTGCCAGCAGCCAAGAAGAGAGAGGCTACACCTTC
d_call: -
j_call: TRBJ1-2
clone_size: once
cdr3_length: 12
v_call: TRBV9

cdr3_aa: CSARGPGSYEQYF
cdr3_nt: TGCAGTGCTAGAGGTCCTGGATCCTACGAGCAGTACTTC
d_call: -
j_call: TRBJ2-7
clone_size: few
cdr3_length: 13
v_call: TRBV20-1

cdr3_aa: CASSLAVYGYTF
cdr3_nt: TGTGCCAGCAGTTTGGCTGTCTATGGCTACACCTTC
d_call: -
j_call: TRBJ1-2
clone_size: few
cdr3_length: 12
v_call: TRBV28

cdr3_aa: CASTIRRTGANVLTF
cdr3_nt: TGTGCCAGCACAATACGGCGGACTGGGGCCAACGTCCTGACTTTC
d_call: -
j_call: TRBJ2-6
clone_size: many
cdr3_length: 15
v_call: TRBV2

cdr3_aa: CASRADRVGLTEAFF
cdr3_nt: TGTGCCAGCCGCGCGGACAGGGTAGGATTGACTGAAGCTTTCTTT
d_call: TRBD1
j_call: TRBJ1-1
clone_size: few
cdr3_length: 15
v_call: TRBV7-9

cdr3_aa: CASSYDRAREETQYF
cdr3_nt: TGTGCCAGCAGTTATGACAGGGCCCGGGAAGAGACCCAGTACTTC
d_call: TRBD1
j_call: TRBJ2-5
clone_size: -
cdr3_length: 15
v_call: TRBV6-6

cdr3_aa: CASSLVATDNYGYTF
cdr3_nt: TGTGCCAGCAGCTTGGTGGCGACCGACAACTATGGCTACACCTTC
d_call: -
j_call: TRBJ1-2
clone_size: few
cdr3_length: 15
v_call: TRBV5-8

cdr3_aa: CASSRRTGQRYKREKLFF
cdr3_nt: TGTGCCAGCAGCCGACGGACGGGACAGAGATATAAACGCGAAAAACTGTTTTTT
d_call: TRBD1
j_call: TRBJ1-4
clone_size: -
cdr3_length: 18
v_call: TRBV14

cdr3_aa: CAIKPAGVGETQYF
cdr3_nt: TGTGCCATCAAACCCGCGGGAGTCGGAGAGACCCAGTACTTC
d_call: TRBD2
j_call: TRBJ2-5
clone_size: many
cdr3_length: 14
v_call: TRBV10-3

cdr3_aa: CASERGNLNTEAFF
cdr3_nt: TGTGCCAGTGAGAGGGGCAATTTGAACACTGAAGCTTTCTTT
d_call: -
j_call: TRBJ1-1
clone_size: few
cdr3_length: 14
v_call: TRBV12-3/TRBV12-4

cdr3_aa: CASSLDGIGGERTQYF
cdr3_nt: TGTGCCAGCAGCTTGGACGGCATCGGGGGGGAAAGGACCCAGTACTTC
d_call: TRBD2
j_call: TRBJ2-5
clone_size: -
cdr3_length: 16
v_call: TRBV5-4

cdr3_aa: CASSPAVGANVLTF
cdr3_nt: TGTGCCAGCAGTCCCGCAGTTGGGGCCAACGTCCTGACTTTC
d_call: -
j_call: TRBJ2-6
clone_size: -
cdr3_length: 14
v_call: TRBV7-2

cdr3_aa: CASSTRESYEQYF
cdr3_nt: TGTGCCAGCAGCACCAGGGAGTCCTACGAGCAGTACTTC
d_call: -
j_call: TRBJ2-7
clone_size: -
cdr3_length: 13
v_call: TRBV5-4

cdr3_aa: CASSVGGTRGTEAFF
cdr3_nt: TGTGCCAGCAGCGTAGGAGGGACTAGGGGCACTGAAGCTTTCTTT
d_call: -
j_call: TRBJ1-1
clone_size: once
cdr3_length: 15
v_call: TRBV7-2